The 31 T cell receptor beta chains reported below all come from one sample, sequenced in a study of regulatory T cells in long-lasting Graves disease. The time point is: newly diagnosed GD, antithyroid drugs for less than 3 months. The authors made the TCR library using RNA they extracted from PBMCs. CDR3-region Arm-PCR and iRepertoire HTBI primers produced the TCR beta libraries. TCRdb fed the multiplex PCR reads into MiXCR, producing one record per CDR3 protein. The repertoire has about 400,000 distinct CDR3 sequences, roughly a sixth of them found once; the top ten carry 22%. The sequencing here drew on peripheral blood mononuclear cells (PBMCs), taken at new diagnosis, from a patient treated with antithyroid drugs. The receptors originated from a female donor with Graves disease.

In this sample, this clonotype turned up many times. The CDR3 reads CASSQDTAGSRVKQFF. The CDR3 nucleotides read TGCGCCAGCAGCCAAGATACGGCAGGGAGCCGGGTGAAGCAGTTCTTC. The chain links TRBV4-3 to TRBJ2-1; D may match TRBD1 or TRBD2 (5 bases each). The germline V gene has CDR1 LGHNA and CDR2 YSLEER. This CDR3 has 16 amino acids. V gave up 0 bases and J gave up 11 bases, with 20 bases separating them.

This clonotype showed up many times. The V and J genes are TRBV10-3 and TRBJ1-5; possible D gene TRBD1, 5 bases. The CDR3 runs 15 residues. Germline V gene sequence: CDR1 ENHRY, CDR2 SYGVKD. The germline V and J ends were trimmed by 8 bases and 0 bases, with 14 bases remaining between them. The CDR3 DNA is TGTGCCATCGGCGGAGGGGAAAGTAGCAATCAGCCCCAGCATTTT. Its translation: CAIGGGESSNQPQHF.

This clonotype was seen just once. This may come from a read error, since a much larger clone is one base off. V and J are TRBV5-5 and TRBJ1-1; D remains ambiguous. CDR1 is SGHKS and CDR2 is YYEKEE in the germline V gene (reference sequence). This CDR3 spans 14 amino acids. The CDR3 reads CASSILPVDAEALF. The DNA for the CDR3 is TGTGCCAGCAGCATACTACCGGTGGATGCTGAAGCTCTCTTT. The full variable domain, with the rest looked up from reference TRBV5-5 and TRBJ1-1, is DAGVTQSPTHLIKTRGQQVTLRCSPISGHKSVSWYQQVLGQGPQFIFQYYEKEERGRGNFPDRFSARQFPNYSSELNVNALLLGDSALYLCASSILPVDAEALFGQGTRLTVV.

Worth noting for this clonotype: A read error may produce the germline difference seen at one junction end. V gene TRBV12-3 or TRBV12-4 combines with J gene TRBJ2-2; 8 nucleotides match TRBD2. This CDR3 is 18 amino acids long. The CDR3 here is CASSFPLSGGGSPGGLFF. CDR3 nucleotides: TGTGCCAGCAGTTTTCCTTTATCGGGGGGGGGTTCTCCCGGGGGGCTGTTTTTT.

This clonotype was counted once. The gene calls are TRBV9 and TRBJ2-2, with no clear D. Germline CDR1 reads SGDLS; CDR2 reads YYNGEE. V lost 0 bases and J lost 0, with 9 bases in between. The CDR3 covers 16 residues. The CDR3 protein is CASSVEPTANTGELFF. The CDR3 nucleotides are TGTGCCAGCAGCGTAGAACCGACCGCGAACACCGGGGAGCTGTTTTTT.

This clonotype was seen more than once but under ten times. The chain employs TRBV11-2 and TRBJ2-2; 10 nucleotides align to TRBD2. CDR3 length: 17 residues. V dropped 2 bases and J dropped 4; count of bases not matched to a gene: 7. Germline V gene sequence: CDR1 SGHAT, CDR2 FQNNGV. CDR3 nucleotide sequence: TGTGCCAGCAGCTTACCCCTAGCGGGGGCCTTCACCGGGGAGCTGTTTTTT. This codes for CASSLPLAGAFTGELFF.

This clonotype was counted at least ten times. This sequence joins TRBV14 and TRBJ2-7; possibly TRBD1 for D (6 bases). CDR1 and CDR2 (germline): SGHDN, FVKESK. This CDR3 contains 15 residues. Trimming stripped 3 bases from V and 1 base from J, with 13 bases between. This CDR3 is CASSQAQGLSYEQYF. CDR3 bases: TGTGCCAGCAGCCAGGCACAGGGCTTGTCCTACGAGCAGTACTTC.

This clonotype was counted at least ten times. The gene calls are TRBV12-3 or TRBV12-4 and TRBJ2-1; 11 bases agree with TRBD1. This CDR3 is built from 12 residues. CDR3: CAAGTGGNEQFF. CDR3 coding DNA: TGTGCGGCCGGGACAGGGGGCAATGAGCAGTTCTTC.

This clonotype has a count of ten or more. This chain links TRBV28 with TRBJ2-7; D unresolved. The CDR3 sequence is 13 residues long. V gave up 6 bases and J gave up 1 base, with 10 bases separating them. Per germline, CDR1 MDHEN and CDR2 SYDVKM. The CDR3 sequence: CASRTRQSYEQYF. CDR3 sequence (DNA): TGTGCCAGCAGGACAAGGCAATCCTACGAGCAGTACTTC.

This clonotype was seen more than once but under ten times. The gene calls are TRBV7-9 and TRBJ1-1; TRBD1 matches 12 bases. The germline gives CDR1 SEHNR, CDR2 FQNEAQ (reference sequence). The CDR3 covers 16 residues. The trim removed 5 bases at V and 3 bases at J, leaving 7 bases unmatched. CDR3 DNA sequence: TGTGCCAGCAGCGCTACCGGGACAGGGGGCCACACTGAAGCTTTCTTT. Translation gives CASSATGTGGHTEAFF. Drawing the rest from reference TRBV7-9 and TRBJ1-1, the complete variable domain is DTGVSQNPRHKITKRGQNVTFRCDPISEHNRLYWYRQTLGQGPEFLTYFQNEAQLEKSRLLSDRFSAERPKGSFSTLEIQRTEQGDSAMYLCASSATGTGGHTEAFFGQGTRLTVV.

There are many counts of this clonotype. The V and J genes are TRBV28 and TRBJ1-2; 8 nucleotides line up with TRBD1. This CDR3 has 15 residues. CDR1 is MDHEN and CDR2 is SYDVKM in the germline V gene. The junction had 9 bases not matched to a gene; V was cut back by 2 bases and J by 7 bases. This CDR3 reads CASSLPHWTGSGYTF. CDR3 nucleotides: TGTGCCAGCAGTTTACCTCATTGGACAGGGAGTGGCTACACCTTC.

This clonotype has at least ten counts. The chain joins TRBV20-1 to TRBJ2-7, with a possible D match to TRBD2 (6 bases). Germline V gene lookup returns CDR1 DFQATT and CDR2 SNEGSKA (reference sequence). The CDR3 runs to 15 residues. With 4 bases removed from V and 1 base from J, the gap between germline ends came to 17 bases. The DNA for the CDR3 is TGCAGTGCTAACCACCCCGGGAGTGGATCCTACGAGCAGTACTTC. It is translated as CSANHPGSGSYEQYF.

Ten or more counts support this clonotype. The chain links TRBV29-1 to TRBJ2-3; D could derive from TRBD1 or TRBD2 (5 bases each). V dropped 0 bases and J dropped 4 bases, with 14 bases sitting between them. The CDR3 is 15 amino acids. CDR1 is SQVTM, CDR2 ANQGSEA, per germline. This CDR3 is CSVEDKDRGADTQYF. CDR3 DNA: TGCAGCGTTGAAGATAAAGATAGGGGAGCAGATACGCAGTATTTT.

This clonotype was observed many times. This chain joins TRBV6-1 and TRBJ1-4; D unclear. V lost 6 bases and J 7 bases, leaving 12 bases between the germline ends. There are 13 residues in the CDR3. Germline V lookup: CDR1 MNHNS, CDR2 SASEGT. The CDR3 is CASSRERGEKLFF. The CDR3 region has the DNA TGTGCCAGCAGCCGGGAGAGAGGTGAAAAACTGTTTTTT.

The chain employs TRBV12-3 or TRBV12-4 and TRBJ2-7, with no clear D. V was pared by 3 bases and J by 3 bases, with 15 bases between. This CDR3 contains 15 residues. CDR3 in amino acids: CASSFRVLVDYEQYF. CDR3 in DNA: TGTGCCAGCAGTTTCCGGGTCCTAGTAGACTACGAGCAGTACTTC.

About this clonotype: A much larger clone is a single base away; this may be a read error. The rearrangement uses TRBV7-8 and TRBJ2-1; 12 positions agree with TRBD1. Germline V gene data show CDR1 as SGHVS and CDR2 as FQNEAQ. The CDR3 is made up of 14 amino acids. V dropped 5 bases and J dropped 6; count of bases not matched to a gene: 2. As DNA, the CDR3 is TGTGCCAGCAGCACGGGACAGGGGGCCAATGAGCAGTTCTTC. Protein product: CASSTGQGANEQFF.

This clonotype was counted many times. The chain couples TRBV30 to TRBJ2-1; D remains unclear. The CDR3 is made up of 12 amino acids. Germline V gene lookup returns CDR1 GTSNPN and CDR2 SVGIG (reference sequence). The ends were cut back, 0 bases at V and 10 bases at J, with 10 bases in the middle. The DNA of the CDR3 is TGTGCCTGGAGTGTATCCCGGGCCGAGCAGTTCTTC. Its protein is CAWSVSRAEQFF.

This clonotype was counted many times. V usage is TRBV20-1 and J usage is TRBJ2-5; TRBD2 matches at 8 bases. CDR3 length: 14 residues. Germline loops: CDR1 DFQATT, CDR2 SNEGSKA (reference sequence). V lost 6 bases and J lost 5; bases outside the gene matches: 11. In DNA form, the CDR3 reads TGCAGTGCCCCCCCCGTATCGGGAGGGGAGACCCAGTACTTC. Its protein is CSAPPVSGGETQYF.

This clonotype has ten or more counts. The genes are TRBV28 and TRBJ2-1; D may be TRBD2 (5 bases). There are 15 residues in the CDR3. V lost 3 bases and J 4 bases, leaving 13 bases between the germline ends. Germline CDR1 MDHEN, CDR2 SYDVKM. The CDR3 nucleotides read TGTGCCAGCAGTTTTCGAGGAGGTCGGTACAATGAGCAGTTCTTC. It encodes CASSFRGGRYNEQFF.

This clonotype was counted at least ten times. CDR3 nucleotide sequence: TGTGCCAGCTCACCATGGACCGGGGAGACCCAGTACTTC. Translation: CASSPWTGETQYF. The chain has TRBV18 and TRBJ2-5, with D hard to call. In germline, CDR1 is KGHSH, CDR2 LQKENI. The V gene lost 2 bases and the J gene lost 5 bases, with 9 bases spanning the gap. The CDR3 has 13 amino acids.

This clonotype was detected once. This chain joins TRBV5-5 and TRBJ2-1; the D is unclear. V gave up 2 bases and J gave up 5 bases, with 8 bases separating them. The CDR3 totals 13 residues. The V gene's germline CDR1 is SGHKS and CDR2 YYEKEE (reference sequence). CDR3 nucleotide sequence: TGTGCCAGCAGCTTCTGGTACCACAATGAGCAGTTCTTC. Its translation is CASSFWYHNEQFF.

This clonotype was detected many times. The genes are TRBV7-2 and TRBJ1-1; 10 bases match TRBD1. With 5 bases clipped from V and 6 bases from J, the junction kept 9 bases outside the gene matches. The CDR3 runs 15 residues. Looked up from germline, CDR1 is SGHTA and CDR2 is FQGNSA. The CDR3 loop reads CASSTRQGARAEAFF. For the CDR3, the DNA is TGTGCCAGCAGCACCCGACAGGGGGCAAGGGCTGAAGCTTTCTTT.

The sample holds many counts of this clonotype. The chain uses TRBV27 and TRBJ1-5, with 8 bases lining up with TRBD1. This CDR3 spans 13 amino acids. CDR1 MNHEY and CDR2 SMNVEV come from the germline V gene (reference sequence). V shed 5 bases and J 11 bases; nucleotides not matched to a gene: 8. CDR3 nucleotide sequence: TGTGCCAGCAGTGGAGACAGGGGACTGTCCCAGCATTTT. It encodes CASSGDRGLSQHF.

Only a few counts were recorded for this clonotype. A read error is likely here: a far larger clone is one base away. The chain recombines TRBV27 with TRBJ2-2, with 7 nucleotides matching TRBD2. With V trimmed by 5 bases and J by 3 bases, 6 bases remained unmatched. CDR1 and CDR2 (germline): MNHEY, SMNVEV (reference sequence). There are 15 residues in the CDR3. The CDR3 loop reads CASSDPGRDTGELFF. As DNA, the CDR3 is TGTGCCAGCAGTGATCCAGGGAGGGACACCGGGGAGCTGTTTTTT.

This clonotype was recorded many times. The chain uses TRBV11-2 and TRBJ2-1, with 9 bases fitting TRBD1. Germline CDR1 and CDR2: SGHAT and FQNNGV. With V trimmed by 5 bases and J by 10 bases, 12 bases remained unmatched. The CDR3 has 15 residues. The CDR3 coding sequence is TGTGCCAGCAGCGCCGTCCGGGACAGGGTGCACGAGCAGTTCTTC. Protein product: CASSAVRDRVHEQFF.

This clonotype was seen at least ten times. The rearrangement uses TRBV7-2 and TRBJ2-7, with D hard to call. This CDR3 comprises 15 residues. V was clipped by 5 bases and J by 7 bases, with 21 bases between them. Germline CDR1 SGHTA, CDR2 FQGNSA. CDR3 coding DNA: TGTGCCAGCAGCCCCAAACGTTTAGCTCTCGGGGAGCAGTACTTC. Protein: CASSPKRLALGEQYF.

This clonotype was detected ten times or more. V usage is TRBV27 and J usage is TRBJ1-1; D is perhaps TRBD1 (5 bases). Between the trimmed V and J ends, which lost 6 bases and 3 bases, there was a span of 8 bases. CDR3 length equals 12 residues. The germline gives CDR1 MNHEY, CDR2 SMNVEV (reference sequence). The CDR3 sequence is CASRRGYTEAFF. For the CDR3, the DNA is TGTGCCAGCAGACGGGGGTACACTGAAGCTTTCTTT.

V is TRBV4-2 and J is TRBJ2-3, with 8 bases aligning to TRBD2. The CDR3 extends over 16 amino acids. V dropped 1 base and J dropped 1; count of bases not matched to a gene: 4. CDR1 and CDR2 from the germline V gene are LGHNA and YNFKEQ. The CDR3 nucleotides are TGTGCCAGCAGCCAAGTGATTAGCGGGGGCACAGATACGCAGTATTTT. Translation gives CASSQVISGGTDTQYF.

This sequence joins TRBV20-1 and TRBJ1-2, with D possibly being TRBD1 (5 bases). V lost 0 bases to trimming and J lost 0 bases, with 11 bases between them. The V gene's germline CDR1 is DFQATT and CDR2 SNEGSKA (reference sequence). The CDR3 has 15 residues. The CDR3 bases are TGCAGTGCTAGAGATGCCCTGGGGGCTAACTATGGCTACACCTTC. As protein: CSARDALGANYGYTF.

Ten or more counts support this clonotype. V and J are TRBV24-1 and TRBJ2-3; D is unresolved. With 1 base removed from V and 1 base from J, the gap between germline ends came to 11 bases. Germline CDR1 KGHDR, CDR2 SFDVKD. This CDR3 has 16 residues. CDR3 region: CATSDFSAAGTDTQYF. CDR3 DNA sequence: TGTGCCACCAGTGATTTTTCCGCGGCGGGCACAGATACGCAGTATTTT.

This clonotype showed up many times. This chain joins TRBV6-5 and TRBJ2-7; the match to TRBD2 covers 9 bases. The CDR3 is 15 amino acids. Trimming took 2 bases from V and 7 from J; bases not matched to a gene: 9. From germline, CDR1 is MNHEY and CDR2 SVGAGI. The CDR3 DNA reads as TGTGCCAGCAGTTACCTTGGGACTAGCTCTCCTGAGCAGTACTTC. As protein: CASSYLGTSSPEQYF.